This is a list of T cell receptor beta chains from one sample in a study of T cells after yellow fever vaccination. TCRdb used MiXCR to reprocess the 5' RACE reads, holding one entry per CDR3 protein. The sample lists 250,000 to 350,000 distinct CDR3 sequences; 6.5% to 8.5% were seen once. Sample: PBMCs, taken about 41 days after the first yellow fever vaccination. The receptor source for this set is a young man who received the YFV17D yellow fever vaccine. Each CDR3 is given with its conserved first and last residue. A D gene is named only where the DNA matches it firmly. Some rows mark clone size as missing; the rest say once, few, many or name a class of expanded clone.

>NA|TRBV10-3|TRBJ2-1|NA
CAISEGRMLNEQFF
TGTGCCATCAGTGAGGGGAGAATGCTCAATGAGCAGTTCTTC
>TRBD2|TRBV7-2|TRBJ2-1|few
CASSYYTGTSNEQFF
TGTGCCAGCAGTTATTACACCGGGACTAGCAATGAGCAGTTCTTC
>TRBD1|TRBV20-1|TRBJ1-2|NA
CSASPGQGPEGYTF
TGCAGTGCTAGCCCGGGACAGGGGCCCGAGGGCTACACCTTC
>NA|TRBV7-2|TRBJ2-1|NA
CASSTLPAGPEQFF
TGTGCCAGCAGCACCCTGCCCGCAGGACCTGAGCAGTTCTTC
>NA|TRBV6-5|TRBJ1-1|NA
CASSYGFGTEAFF
TGTGCCAGCAGTTACGGGTTTGGCACTGAAGCTTTCTTT
>NA|TRBV4-3|TRBJ2-1|few
CASSPTMKAYNEQFF
TGCGCCAGCAGCCCTACGATGAAGGCCTACAATGAGCAGTTCTTC
>TRBD1|TRBV12-3/TRBV12-4|TRBJ1-4|few
CASRPGQSSTNEKLFF
TGTGCCAGCAGACCGGGACAGAGTTCAACTAATGAAAAACTGTTTTTT
>NA|TRBV18|TRBJ1-1|few
CASSPGEGVTEAFF
TGTGCCAGCTCACCAGGGGAAGGGGTCACTGAAGCTTTCTTT
>NA|TRBV5-1|TRBJ2-3|many
CASSLQDFGTDTQYF
TGCGCCAGCAGCTTACAGGACTTTGGCACAGATACGCAGTATTTT
>NA|TRBV6-5|TRBJ1-1|NA
CASSYGQTTEAFF
TGTGCCAGCAGTTACGGGCAGACCACTGAAGCTTTCTTT
>NA|TRBV7-2|TRBJ2-5|many
CASSTDFQETQYF
TGTGCCAGCAGCACAGATTTCCAAGAGACCCAGTACTTC
>TRBD1|TRBV6-1|TRBJ1-3|few
CASSNTGGGNTIYF
TGTGCCAGCAGCAACACAGGGGGCGGAAACACCATATATTTT
>NA|TRBV9|TRBJ2-1|NA
CASSVAPGAPPWNEQFF
TGTGCCAGCAGCGTAGCGCCGGGGGCGCCCCCATGGAATGAGCAGTTCTTC
>NA|TRBV15|TRBJ2-3|few
CATRSAASTDTQYF
TGTGCCACCAGGTCAGCCGCTAGCACAGATACGCAGTATTTT
>NA|TRBV7-9|TRBJ2-1|many
CASSSLASSYNEQFF
TGTGCCAGCAGCTCCCTGGCGAGCTCCTACAATGAGCAGTTCTTC
>NA|TRBV12-3/TRBV12-4|TRBJ2-3|NA
CASSLWGASTDTQYF
TGTGCCAGCAGCCTCTGGGGAGCTAGCACAGATACGCAGTATTTT
>NA|TRBV18|TRBJ2-1|few
CASSLGLIANPNNEQFF
TGTGCCAGCTCACTTGGTCTGATAGCGAACCCCAACAATGAGCAGTTCTTC
>NA|TRBV2|TRBJ1-1|many
CASNLYRSTNTEAFF
TGTGCCAGCAATCTATACAGATCGACGAACACTGAAGCTTTCTTT
>TRBD1|TRBV11-2|TRBJ1-6|NA
CASSPGTGTLLSPLHF
TGTGCCAGCAGCCCCGGGACAGGGACTTTATTATCACCCCTCCACTTT
>TRBD1|TRBV5-1|TRBJ1-5|few
CASSLDREGDQPQHF
TGCGCCAGCAGCTTAGACAGGGAAGGGGATCAGCCCCAGCATTTT
>NA|TRBV6-6|TRBJ2-5|many
CASTRTDRETQYF
TGTGCCAGCACCCGGACAGATCGAGAGACCCAGTACTTC
>TRBD1|TRBV12-3/TRBV12-4|TRBJ1-1|NA
CASTRRGGIRYPNTEAFF
TGTGCCAGCACCCGTAGAGGGGGCATAAGATATCCGAACACTGAAGCTTTCTTT
>NA|TRBV28|TRBJ2-1|few
CASSFVGGLKYNEQFF
TGTGCCAGCAGTTTCGTTGGGGGGCTAAAATACAATGAGCAGTTCTTC
>NA|TRBV19|TRBJ2-5|few
CASISDYSGTLKETQYF
TGTGCCAGTATATCGGACTACTCCGGGACACTAAAAGAGACCCAGTACTTC
>TRBD2|TRBV7-6|TRBJ2-3|many
CASSLASSGGADTQYF
TGTGCCAGCAGCTTAGCTTCTAGCGGGGGCGCAGATACGCAGTATTTT
>TRBD2|TRBV15|TRBJ2-5|few
CATSRGDLLAGGAKETQYF
TGTGCCACCAGCAGAGGTGACCTCCTAGCGGGGGGTGCGAAAGAGACCCAGTACTTC
>NA|TRBV7-3|TRBJ2-1|few
CASSTGGGGGANEQFF
TGTGCCAGCAGCACAGGGGGCGGCGGGGGGGCCAATGAGCAGTTCTTC
>NA|TRBV7-2|TRBJ1-2|NA
CASSFITGFTNYGYTF
TGTGCCAGCAGCTTCATAACAGGGTTTACTAACTATGGCTACACCTTC
>NA|TRBV18|TRBJ1-6|NA
CASSPIGTDNSPLHF
TGTGCCAGCTCACCAATCGGGACTGATAATTCACCCCTCCACTTT
>TRBD2|TRBV20-1|TRBJ2-3|NA
CCAGGTTSTDTQYF
TGCTGTGCTGGGGGGACTACTTCCACAGATACGCAGTATTTT
>TRBD2|TRBV7-2|TRBJ2-7|NA
CASSLVWRGGPYEQYF
TGTGCCAGCAGCTTAGTTTGGCGGGGGGGCCCCTACGAGCAGTACTTC
>NA|TRBV12-3/TRBV12-4|TRBJ2-2|NA
CASSSVGVTGELFF
TGTGCCAGCAGTAGCGTAGGGGTCACCGGGGAGCTGTTTTTT
>TRBD2|TRBV7-2|TRBJ2-5|many
CASSATSGGKETQYF
TGTGCCAGCAGCGCCACTAGCGGGGGGAAAGAGACCCAGTACTTC
>NA|TRBV5-1|TRBJ2-7|NA
CASSLRTSVYEQYF
TGCGCCAGCAGCCTCCGGACGTCAGTCTACGAGCAGTACTTC
>NA|TRBV13|TRBJ1-6|many
CASRTGSSYNSPLHF
TGTGCCAGCAGAACGGGAAGCTCCTATAATTCACCCCTCCACTTT
>NA|TRBV5-4|TRBJ2-6|NA
CASSLARISGANVLTF
TGTGCCAGCAGCTTGGCCAGGATCTCTGGGGCCAACGTCCTGACTTTC
>TRBD1|TRBV18|TRBJ1-4|few
CASRGTATNEKLFF
TGTGCCAGCCGGGGGACAGCAACTAATGAAAAACTGTTTTTT
>NA|TRBV5-1|TRBJ1-6|few
CASSPMENSPLHF
TGCGCCAGCAGCCCCATGGAAAATTCACCCCTCCACTTT
>TRBD1|TRBV7-2|TRBJ2-7|many
CASSLGTGGSYEQYF
TGTGCCAGCAGCCTCGGGACAGGGGGCTCCTACGAGCAGTACTTC
>TRBD2|TRBV27|TRBJ2-1|few
CASSLWAAGGSNEQFF
TGTGCCAGCAGTTTATGGGCAGCGGGGGGGTCCAATGAGCAGTTCTTC
>TRBD2|TRBV19|TRBJ2-2|NA
CASSIIAGVTGELFF
TGTGCCAGTAGTATAATAGCGGGCGTCACCGGGGAGCTGTTTTTT
>NA|TRBV5-1|TRBJ2-7|few
CASSLDTGLEQYF
TGCGCCAGCAGCTTGGACACAGGACTAGAGCAGTACTTC